A selection of T cell receptor beta chains follows, all from one sample in a study of identical twins. TCRdb fed the 5' RACE reads into MiXCR, producing one record per CDR3 protein. The sample holds under 250,000 distinct CDR3 sequences, approximately 7.3% seen once. The same specimen was also included in a second study, on yellow fever vaccine responses in identical twins.

Source material: CD8+ T cells sorted from blood. All receptors come from a woman between 18 and 30 years old in good health. Each CDR3 is given without its conserved first and last residue. The order of the fields is V gene, CDR3 length, J gene, CDR3 protein.

TRBV15	14	TRBJ2-5	ATSSTLAGGKETQY
TRBV5-6	13	TRBJ1-1	ASSLAGQGEAEAF
TRBV15	17	TRBJ2-2	ATSRDTPGTSKTTGELF
TRBV10-3	14	TRBJ2-1	AIRETSGSPYNEQF
TRBV20-1	14	TRBJ2-3	SASRLASGEGDTQY
TRBV29-1	13	TRBJ2-1	SVEREGLATDEQF
TRBV4-1	12	TRBJ2-5	ASSYRDYQETQY
TRBV4-1	13	TRBJ1-1	ASSPAGHQNTEAF
TRBV11-2	13	TRBJ2-7	ASRGLAGVWYEQY
TRBV28	12	TRBJ1-1	ASSWGQYNTEAF
TRBV5-1	13	TRBJ2-3	ASSFDAPGLETQY
TRBV5-1	19	TRBJ2-1	ASSFRRPTSGRVHRWDEQF
TRBV27	10	TRBJ1-2	ASSSTGLGYT
TRBV7-9	11	TRBJ1-1	ASRRPGKEEAF
TRBV7-8	15	TRBJ1-1	ASSQRGGAQRVTEAF
TRBV3-1	12	TRBJ1-2	ASSRWYRAYGYT
TRBV20-1	13	TRBJ1-5	SAGETVSSNQPQH
TRBV6-4	14	TRBJ2-3	ASSDSGGGGTETQY
TRBV3-1	16	TRBJ2-7	ASSQGKDLLLSSYEQY
TRBV7-9	12	TRBJ2-7	ASSSDRVAHEQY
TRBV7-9	13	TRBJ2-3	ASKVTGQGTDTQY
TRBV15	14	TRBJ2-6	ATSGTDSSGANVLT
TRBV20-1	13	TRBJ2-7	SARSSGQGAYEQY
TRBV12-3/TRBV12-4	10	TRBJ2-5	ASSFGGQDQY
TRBV6-2/TRBV6-3	10	TRBJ2-1	ASKIAVDEQF
TRBV7-6	11	TRBJ1-2	ASRGGREYGYT
TRBV19	14	TRBJ2-5	ASSPGTTGRQETQY
TRBV29-1	13	TRBJ2-1	SVEGTSGGYNEQF
TRBV4-1	13	TRBJ2-1	ASSEVNSANNEQF
TRBV20-1	13	TRBJ2-3	SAKVVGPTTDTQY
TRBV5-1	13	TRBJ2-3	ASSLLDYHTDTQY
TRBV5-1	13	TRBJ2-5	ASSLEGGWQETQY
TRBV12-3/TRBV12-4	11	TRBJ2-3	ASSFLETDTQY
TRBV15	11	TRBJ2-1	ATRLGGRNEQF
TRBV2	11	TRBJ2-7	ASSTSGSYEQY
TRBV29-1	11	TRBJ2-1	SPVVADYNEQF
TRBV5-5	13	TRBJ1-6	ASSLYRAENSPLH
TRBV12-3/TRBV12-4	14	TRBJ1-6	ASSLRTGTGDSPLH
TRBV5-1	12	TRBJ1-1	ASSAGGRNTEAF
TRBV7-9	12	TRBJ1-4	ASSFGATNEKLF